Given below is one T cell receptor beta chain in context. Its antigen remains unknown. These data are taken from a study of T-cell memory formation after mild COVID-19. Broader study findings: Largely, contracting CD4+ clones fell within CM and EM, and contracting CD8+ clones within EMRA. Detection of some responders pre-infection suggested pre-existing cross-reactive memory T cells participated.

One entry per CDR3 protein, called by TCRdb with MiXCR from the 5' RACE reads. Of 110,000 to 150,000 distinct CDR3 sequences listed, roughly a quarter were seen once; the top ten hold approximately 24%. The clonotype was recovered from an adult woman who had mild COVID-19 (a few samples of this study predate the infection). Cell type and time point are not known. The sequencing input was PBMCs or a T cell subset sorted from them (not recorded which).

The CDR3 region has the DNA TGTGCCAGCAGTGTGGGGCAGCTGAACACCGGGGAGCTGTTTTTT. Translating gives CASSVGQLNTGELFF. The V and J genes are TRBV2 and TRBJ2-2, with D tentatively TRBD1 (5 bases). This CDR3 has 15 residues. Germline V lookup: CDR1 SNHLY, CDR2 FYNNEI. V was shortened by 4 bases and J by 1 base, with 10 bases between the two germline ends.